Each of the 3 T cell receptor beta chains below was sequenced from the same sample in a study of neoadjuvant anti-PD-1 for oral cavity cancer. Stated time point: after neoadjuvant nivolumab, at surgical resection. The data were produced by immunoSEQ multiplex PCR, yet TCRdb's version contains in-frame clones alone and is incomplete. The sample includes just over 9,000 clones, around three fifths of them seen just once. The specimen comprised PBMCs, sampled after nivolumab (anti-PD-1) treatment. These TCRs come from a person between 35 and 79 years old with oral cavity squamous cell carcinoma.

V is TRBV5-1 and J is TRBJ2-5, with 7 bases that match TRBD2. The germline gives CDR1 SGHRS, CDR2 YFSETQ. With 3 bases clipped from V and 7 bases from J, the junction kept 12 bases outside the gene matches. CDR3 size: 15 residues. This chain's CDR3 is CASSWADGGSGTQYF. The CDR3, as DNA: TGCGCCAGCAGCTGGGCCGATGGCGGGAGCGGGACCCAGTACTTC.

The gene calls are TRBV5-4 and TRBJ2-1; weak D call: TRBD2 (6 bases). Germline loops: CDR1 SGHNT, CDR2 YYREEE (reference sequence). Trimming pared 1 base from V and 10 bases from J, leaving 12 bases between. The CDR3 sequence is 13 residues long. CDR3 nucleotide sequence: TGTGCCAGCAGCTTGTTGCTACGGGGGGAGCAGTTCTTC. Its translation is CASSLLLRGEQFF.

The genes are TRBV6-1 and TRBJ1-2; D possibly corresponds to TRBD1 (5 bases). The germline V and J ends were trimmed by 6 bases and 7 bases, with 24 bases remaining between them. CDR1 is MNHNS, CDR2 SASEGT, per germline. The CDR3 consists of 16 residues. CDR3 sequence reads: CASRESGQSGGAGYTF. The CDR3 coding sequence is TGTGCCAGCAGAGAATCGGGGCAATCCGGCGGGGCTGGCTACACCTTC.